This T cell receptor (beta chain) was captured in a study of CD8 T cells in Susac syndrome. Trimming removed 4 bases from V and 4 bases from J; junction bases left unmatched: 14. The germline V gene encodes CDR1 SGHDN and CDR2 FVKESK. This CDR3 contains 17 residues. The CD8+ and CD4+ T cells were isolated magnetically using a negative isolation approach, whereas the TEMRA cells were enriched by FACS. Random hexamers were used to reverse transcribe the RNA input (about 0.5 to 1 ug). The method of amplification for TCR beta CDR3 was immunoSEQ multiplex PCR, covering 54 Vbeta and 13 Jbeta. A single record per CDR3 protein comes from TCRdb applying MiXCR to the immunoSEQ multiplex PCR reads. Of 170,000 or so distinct CDR3 sequences in the sample, more than 95% were seen once.

Sequencing was carried out using CD4+ T cells from PBMCs. The chain has TRBV14 and TRBJ2-5, with TRBD2 identical over 8 bases. The receptor was isolated from a human donor with Susac syndrome. CDR3 region: CASSRLTAGGVRETQYF. The CDR3 coding sequence is TGTGCCAGCAGCCGCCTCACGGCGGGGGGTGTGAGAGAGACCCAGTACTTC.